This T cell receptor (beta chain) was found in a study of identical twins. TCRdb re-called the 5' RACE reads with MiXCR, one entry per CDR3 protein. The table includes fewer than 650,000 distinct CDR3 sequences, around 7.5% detected once. Per germline, CDR1 LGHDT and CDR2 YNNKEL (reference sequence). Trimming cost V 2 bases and J 7 bases; bases outside gene matches: 23. The CDR3 totals 20 residues. All donors were healthy Caucasians. This clonotype was seen a handful of times. These sequences were also reported in another study, on yellow fever vaccine responses in identical twins.

The sequencing sample was made of PBMCs. The rearrangement uses TRBV3-1 and TRBJ2-1, with 7 bases identical to TRBD2. The origin of this receptor is a young woman in good health. The CDR3 sequence is CASSQIGVVWLAAPGNEQFF. CDR3 DNA sequence: TGTGCCAGCAGCCAAATTGGTGTAGTTTGGCTAGCGGCCCCCGGGAATGAGCAGTTCTTC.